The text below deals with one T cell receptor beta chain. Per the authors' pipeline: Reference gene primer amplification yielded estimated nucleated cell counts. TCRdb keeps only in-frame clones here, not all; method: immunoSEQ multiplex PCR. D and trimming come from the DNA, and the V and J calls and clone size come from that table. Found here are roughly 100,000 clones, 75% to 90% of them singletons; the top ten hold under 20%. The V and J ends lost 1 base and 0 bases, in that order; junction bases with no gene match: 8. CDR3 size: 18 residues. Germline V gives CDR1 SEHNR, CDR2 FQNEAQ (reference sequence). This record comes from a study of blood T cell repertoires in COVID-19. Whole-study context: PBMCs, B-cell-depleted T cells, or T cells provided the cDNA or gDNA that made up the material.

The sequencing sample was made of peripheral blood. The clonotype was recovered from a human donor in a cohort sampled during active COVID-19. The J gene is TRBJ1-3, the V gene TRBV7-9, with 8 bases identical to TRBD1. DNA of the CDR3: TGTGCCAGCAGCTTAGTAGGACAGGGCGACATCTCTGGAAACACCATATATTTT. It yields the protein CASSLVGQGDISGNTIYF.